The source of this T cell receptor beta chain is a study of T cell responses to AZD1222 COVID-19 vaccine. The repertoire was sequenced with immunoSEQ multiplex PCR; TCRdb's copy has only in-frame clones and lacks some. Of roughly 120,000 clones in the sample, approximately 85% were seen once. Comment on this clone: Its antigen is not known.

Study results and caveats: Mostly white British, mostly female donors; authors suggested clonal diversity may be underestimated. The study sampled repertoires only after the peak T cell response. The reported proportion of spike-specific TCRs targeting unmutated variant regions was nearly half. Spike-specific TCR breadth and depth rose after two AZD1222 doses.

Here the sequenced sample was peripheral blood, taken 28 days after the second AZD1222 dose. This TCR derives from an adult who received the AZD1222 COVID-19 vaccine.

The chain's CDR3 is CASSLISGKNSPLHF. The CDR3 coding sequence is TGCGCCAGCAGCTTGATTTCGGGGAAAAATTCACCCCTCCACTTT. The chain carries TRBV5-1 and TRBJ1-6; the D is unclear. V lost 1 base and J 7 bases, leaving 12 bases between the germline ends. The CDR3 spans 15 residues. Germline V gives CDR1 SGHRS, CDR2 YFSETQ.